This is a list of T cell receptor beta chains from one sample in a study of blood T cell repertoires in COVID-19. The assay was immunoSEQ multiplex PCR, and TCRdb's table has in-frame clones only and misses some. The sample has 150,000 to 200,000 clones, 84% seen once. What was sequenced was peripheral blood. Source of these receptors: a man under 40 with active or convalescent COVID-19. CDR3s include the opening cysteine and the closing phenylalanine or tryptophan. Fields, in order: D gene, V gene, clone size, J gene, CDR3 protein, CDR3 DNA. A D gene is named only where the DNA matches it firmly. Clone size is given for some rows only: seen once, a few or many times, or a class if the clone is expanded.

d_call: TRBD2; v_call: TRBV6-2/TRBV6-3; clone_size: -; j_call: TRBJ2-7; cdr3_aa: CASTPPWTSGTYEQYF; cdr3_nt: TGTGCCAGCACCCCCCCCTGGACTAGCGGTACTTACGAGCAGTACTTC
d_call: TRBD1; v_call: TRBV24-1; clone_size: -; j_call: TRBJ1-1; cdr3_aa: CATSDPGQGYTEAFF; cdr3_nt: TGTGCCACCAGTGATCCGGGACAGGGGTATACTGAAGCTTTCTTT
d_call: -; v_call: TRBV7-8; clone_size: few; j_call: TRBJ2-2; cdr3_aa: CASSLRDTGELFF; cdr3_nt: TGTGCCAGCAGTCTCCGAGACACCGGGGAGCTGTTTTTT
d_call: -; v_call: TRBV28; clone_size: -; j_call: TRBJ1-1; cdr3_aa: CASALRGVGNTEAFF; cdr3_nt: TGTGCCAGCGCTTTACGCGGGGTAGGAAACACTGAAGCTTTCTTT
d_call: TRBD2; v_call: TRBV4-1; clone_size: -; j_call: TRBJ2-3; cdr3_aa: CASRKRGGREDTQYF; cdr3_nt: TGCGCCAGCCGCAAACGGGGGGGCCGAGAAGATACGCAGTATTTT
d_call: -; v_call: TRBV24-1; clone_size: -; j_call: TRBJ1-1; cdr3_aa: CATRETPNTEAFF; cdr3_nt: TGTGCCACCAGGGAGACCCCGAACACTGAAGCTTTCTTT
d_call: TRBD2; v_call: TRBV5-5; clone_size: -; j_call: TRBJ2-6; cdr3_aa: CASSLAPFAAGGVGANVLTF; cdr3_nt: TGTGCCAGCAGCTTGGCCCCCTTCGCGGCGGGGGGGGTTGGGGCCAACGTCCTGACTTTC
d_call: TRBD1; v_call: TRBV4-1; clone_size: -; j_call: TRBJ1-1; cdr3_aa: CASSPLGGLGTEAFF; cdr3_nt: TGCGCCAGCAGCCCCTTAGGGGGCTTAGGTACTGAAGCTTTCTTT
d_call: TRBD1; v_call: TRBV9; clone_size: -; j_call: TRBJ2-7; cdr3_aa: CASGGTGGTNEQYF; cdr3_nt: TGTGCCAGCGGCGGGACAGGGGGAACTAACGAGCAGTACTTC
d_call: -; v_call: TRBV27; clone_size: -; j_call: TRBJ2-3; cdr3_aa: CASRAQGTDTQYF; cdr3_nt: TGTGCCAGCAGGGCCCAGGGGACAGATACGCAGTATTTT
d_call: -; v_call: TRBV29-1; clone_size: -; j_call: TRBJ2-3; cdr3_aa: CSVEEQIFSSTDTQYF; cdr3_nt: TGCAGCGTTGAAGAGCAGATATTTTCTAGCACAGATACGCAGTATTTT
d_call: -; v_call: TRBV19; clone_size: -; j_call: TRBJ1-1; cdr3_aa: CASSHPQVNEAFF; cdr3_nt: TGTGCCAGTAGCCACCCACAAGTAAATGAAGCTTTCTTT
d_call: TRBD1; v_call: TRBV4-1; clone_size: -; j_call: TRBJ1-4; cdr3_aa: CASSRLQGTNEKLFF; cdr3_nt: TGCGCCAGCAGCCGGCTACAGGGGACTAATGAAAAACTGTTTTTT
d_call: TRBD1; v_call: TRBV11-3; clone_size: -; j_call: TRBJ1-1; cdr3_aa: CASSFGSTGNNLMNTEAFF; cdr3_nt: TGTGCCAGCAGCTTTGGGTCGACAGGGAATAATCTGATGAACACTGAAGCTTTCTTT
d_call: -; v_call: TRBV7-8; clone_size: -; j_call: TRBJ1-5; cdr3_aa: CASSRTAYSNQPQHF; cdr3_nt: TGTGCCAGCAGCCGGACAGCTTATAGCAATCAGCCCCAGCATTTT
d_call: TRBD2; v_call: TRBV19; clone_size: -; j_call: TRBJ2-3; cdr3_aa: CASSSFSPLLAGESTDTQYF; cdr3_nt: TGTGCCAGTAGTTCTTTTAGTCCTCTACTAGCGGGAGAGTCCACAGATACGCAGTATTTT
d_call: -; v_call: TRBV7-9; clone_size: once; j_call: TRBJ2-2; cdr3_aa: CASSLEGRNTGELFF; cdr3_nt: TGTGCCAGCAGCCTGGAGGGGAGGAACACCGGGGAGCTGTTTTTT
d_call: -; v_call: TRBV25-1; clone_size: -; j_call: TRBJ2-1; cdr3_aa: CASSEWSGSWNEQFF; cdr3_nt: TGTGCCAGCAGTGAATGGAGCGGGTCCTGGAATGAGCAGTTCTTC
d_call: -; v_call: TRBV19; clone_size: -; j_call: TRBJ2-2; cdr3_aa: CASSIQGTGELFF; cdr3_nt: TGTGCCAGTAGTATACAGGGTACCGGGGAGCTGTTTTTT
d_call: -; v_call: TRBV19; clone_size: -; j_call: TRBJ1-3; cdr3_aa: CASSLFYSGNTIYF; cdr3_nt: TGTGCCAGTAGTCTCTTTTACTCTGGAAACACCATATATTTT
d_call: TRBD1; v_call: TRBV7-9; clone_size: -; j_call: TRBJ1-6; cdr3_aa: CASSFPGGTGPSPLHF; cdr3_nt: TGTGCCAGCAGCTTTCCCGGGGGGACAGGGCCTTCACCCCTCCACTTT
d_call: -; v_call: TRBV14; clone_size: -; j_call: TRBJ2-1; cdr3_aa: CASSQGRVGVNEQFF; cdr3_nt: TGTGCCAGCAGCCAAGGCAGGGTAGGTGTCAATGAGCAGTTCTTC
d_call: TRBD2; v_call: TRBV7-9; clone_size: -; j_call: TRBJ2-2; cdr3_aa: CASGRGANTGELFF; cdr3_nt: TGTGCCAGCGGACGGGGGGCGAACACCGGGGAGCTGTTTTTT
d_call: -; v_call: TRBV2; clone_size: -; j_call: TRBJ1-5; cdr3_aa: CASSQLLTGNQPQHF; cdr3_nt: TGTGCCAGCTCCCAACTCCTAACGGGGAATCAGCCCCAGCATTTT
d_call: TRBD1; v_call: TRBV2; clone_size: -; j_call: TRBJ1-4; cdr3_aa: CASSETQGAVSGGKLFF; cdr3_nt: TGTGCCAGCAGTGAGACCCAGGGGGCAGTGAGTGGCGGGAAACTGTTTTTT
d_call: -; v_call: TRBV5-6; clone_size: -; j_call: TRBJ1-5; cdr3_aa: CASKGRGNQPQHF; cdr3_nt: TGTGCCAGCAAAGGGAGGGGTAATCAGCCCCAGCATTTT
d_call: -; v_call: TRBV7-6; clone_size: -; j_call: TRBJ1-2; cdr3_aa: CASSLVPPGRGNAVLGYGYTF; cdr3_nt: TGTGCCAGCAGCTTAGTTCCGCCCGGACGGGGGAATGCGGTACTTGGCTATGGCTACACCTTC
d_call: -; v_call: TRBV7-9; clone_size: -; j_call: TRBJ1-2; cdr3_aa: CASSADGGNGYTF; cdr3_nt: TGTGCCAGCAGCGCTGACGGAGGGAATGGCTACACCTTC
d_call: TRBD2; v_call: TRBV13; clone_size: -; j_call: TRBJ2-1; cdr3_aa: CASSFSRWSGRDTGEQFF; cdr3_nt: TGTGCCAGCAGCTTCTCCCGATGGAGCGGGAGGGACACAGGTGAGCAGTTCTTC